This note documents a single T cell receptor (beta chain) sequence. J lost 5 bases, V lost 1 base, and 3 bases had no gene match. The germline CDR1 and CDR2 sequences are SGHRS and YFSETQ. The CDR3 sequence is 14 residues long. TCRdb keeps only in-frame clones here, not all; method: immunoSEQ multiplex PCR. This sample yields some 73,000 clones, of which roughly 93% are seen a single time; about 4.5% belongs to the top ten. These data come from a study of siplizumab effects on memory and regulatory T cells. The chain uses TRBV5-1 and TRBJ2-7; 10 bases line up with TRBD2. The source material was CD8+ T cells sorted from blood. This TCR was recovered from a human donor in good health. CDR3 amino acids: CASSLTSGADEQYF. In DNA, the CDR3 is TGCGCCAGCAGCTTGACTAGCGGGGCGGACGAGCAGTACTTC.